This passage covers 23 T cell receptor beta chains from one sample sequenced in a study of blood T cell repertoires in COVID-19. This table comes from immunoSEQ multiplex PCR, and its TCRdb copy is limited to in-frame clones, with some not included. The sample lists some 76,000 clones; around 87% were seen once. The sequenced sample was peripheral blood. These receptors were collected from a woman younger than 30 with acute or convalescent COVID-19.

V usage is TRBV28 and J usage is TRBJ1-1, with D possibly being TRBD1 (5 bases). V was pared by 3 bases and J by 3 bases, with 8 bases between. Germline V gives CDR1 MDHEN, CDR2 SYDVKM. The CDR3 spans 13 residues. The CDR3 here is CASSFWGDTEAFF. The CDR3, as DNA: TGTGCCAGCAGTTTTTGGGGGGACACTGAAGCTTTCTTT.

The chain carries TRBV19 and TRBJ2-5; tentative D call: TRBD1 (6 bases). The V end lost 3 bases, the J end lost 5 bases, and 16 bases lay between the germline ends. The CDR3 sequence is 15 residues long. CDR1 is LNHDA, CDR2 SQIVND, per germline (reference sequence). The CDR3 DNA follows: TGTGCCAGTAGTATGGGGCAGGGGAGTGTGGAGACCCAGTACTTC. This translates into CASSMGQGSVETQYF.

V is TRBV3-1 (or the pseudogene TRBV3-2) and J is TRBJ2-1; 12 positions agree with TRBD2. Trimming at V came to 5 bases and at J to 7 bases, leaving 6 bases not matched to a gene. This CDR3 region has 15 residues. The germline CDR1 and CDR2 sequences are LGHDT and YNNKEL (reference sequence). The CDR3 region is CASSDGLAGFNEQFF. CDR3 coding DNA: TGTGCCAGCAGCGATGGACTAGCGGGATTTAATGAGCAGTTCTTC.

This chain uses TRBV25-1 with TRBJ1-3, with 8 positions matching TRBD1. The CDR3 contains 15 residues. J was trimmed by 0 bases and V by 5 bases; bases with no gene match: 3. Germline CDR1 MGHDK, CDR2 SYGVNS. This CDR3 is CASSMTGVSGNTIYF. The CDR3 bases are TGTGCCAGCAGTATGACAGGGGTCTCTGGAAACACCATATATTTT. Full variable domain (remainder filled in from reference TRBV25-1 and TRBJ1-3): EADIYQTPRYLVIGTGKKITLECSQTMGHDKMYWYQQDPGMELHLIHYSYGVNSTEKGDLSSESTVSRIRTEHFPLTLESARPSHTSQYLCASSMTGVSGNTIYFGEGSWLTVV.

The chain employs TRBV27 and TRBJ2-3; no definite D call. The CDR3 has 13 residues. Trimming removed 3 bases at V and 5 bases at J, with 9 bases between. Germline V gene sequence: CDR1 MNHEY, CDR2 SMNVEV (reference sequence). The CDR3 reads CASSFGPIDTQYF. DNA for the CDR3: TGTGCCAGCAGTTTTGGGCCGATAGATACGCAGTATTTT.

A single count supports this clone. V usage is TRBV27 and J usage is TRBJ2-1; the match to TRBD2 covers 8 bases. Trimming removed 1 base from V and 6 bases from J; junction bases left unmatched: 8. Germline assignment: CDR1 MNHEY and CDR2 SMNVEV (reference sequence). CDR3 length equals 16 residues. The CDR3 coding sequence is TGTGCCAGCAGTTTATATAGCGGGACCCCCCCCAATGAGCAGTTCTTC. This gives the protein CASSLYSGTPPNEQFF.

This clone has a single count. The chain joins TRBV30 to TRBJ1-2; perhaps TRBD1 as D (6 bases). Trimming shortened V by 4 bases and J by 7 bases, and 19 bases separated the two germline ends. This CDR3 region has 14 residues. In germline, CDR1 is GTSNPN, CDR2 SVGIG (reference sequence). The CDR3 region is CAWTPGGRPSGYTF. For the CDR3, the DNA is TGTGCCTGGACTCCCGGGGGGCGGCCGAGTGGCTACACCTTC.

The genes are TRBV2 and TRBJ1-1, with D possibly matching TRBD1 (5 bases). Germline CDR1 reads SNHLY; CDR2 reads FYNNEI. The CDR3 loop spans 15 amino acids. V gave up 1 base and J gave up 0 bases, with 9 bases separating them. The CDR3 DNA follows: TGTGCCAGCAGTGAAGGGGGCAGTATGAACACTGAAGCTTTCTTT. This gives the protein CASSEGGSMNTEAFF.

The V gene is TRBV30, the J gene TRBJ1-1; TRBD1 matches 7 bases. Losses at the gene ends were 2 bases for V and 2 bases for J; bases not matched to a gene: 5. The CDR3 sequence is 14 residues long. CDR1 and CDR2 from the germline V gene are GTSNPN and SVGIG (reference sequence). In nucleotides, the CDR3 is TGTGCCTGGAGTCCCGACAGGGTAAACACTGAAGCTTTCTTT. It specifies CAWSPDRVNTEAFF. The whole variable domain, filled in from reference TRBV30 and TRBJ1-1, reads SQTIHQWPATLVQPVGSPLSLECTVEGTSNPNLYWYRQAAGRGLQLLFYSVGIGQISSEVPQNLSASRPQDRQFILSSKKLLLSDSGFYLCAWSPDRVNTEAFFGQGTRLTVV.

The chain is built from TRBV5-8 and TRBJ2-5; TRBD1 matches 11 bases. J was trimmed by 2 bases and V by 1 base; bases with no gene match: 4. This CDR3 contains 16 residues. Germline CDR1 is SGHTS and CDR2 is YDEGEE. This CDR3 is CASSLTGTGGQETQYF. CDR3 nucleotide sequence: TGTGCCAGCAGCTTGACCGGGACAGGGGGTCAAGAGACCCAGTACTTC.

V usage is TRBV6-1 and J usage is TRBJ2-1; perhaps TRBD2 as D (5 bases). V lost 3 bases, J lost 0 bases, and 15 bases lay in between. Germline V gives CDR1 MNHNS, CDR2 SASEGT. CDR3 length: 17 amino acids. The CDR3 nucleotides read TGTGCCAGCAGTGATAAAACGGGAACCGGCTCCTACAATGAGCAGTTCTTC. It is translated as CASSDKTGTGSYNEQFF.

V is TRBV5-1 and J is TRBJ2-2, with 11 bases aligning to TRBD1. CDR3 size: 15 residues. The J segment lost 7 bases and the V segment lost 4 bases, leaving 6 bases of the junction unmatched. CDR1 and CDR2 from the germline V gene are SGHRS and YFSETQ. DNA for the CDR3: TGCGCCAGCAGCCCTGGACAGGGGGCTTACGGGGAGCTGTTTTTT. Residues: CASSPGQGAYGELFF.

V and J are TRBV3-1 (or the pseudogene TRBV3-2) and TRBJ2-5; the match to TRBD2 covers 11 bases. This CDR3 spans 14 amino acids. V was clipped by 4 bases and J by 3 bases; unmatched bases: 1. CDR1 and CDR2 from the germline V gene are LGHDT and YNNKEL (reference sequence). The CDR3 loop is CASSLAGGEETQYF. The CDR3 DNA follows: TGTGCCAGCAGCCTAGCGGGAGGGGAAGAGACCCAGTACTTC.

The rearrangement uses TRBV7-2 and TRBJ1-1; 8 positions agree with TRBD1. Germline V gives CDR1 SGHTA, CDR2 FQGNSA. The ends lost 1 base at V and 7 bases at J; junction bases unmatched: 2. The CDR3 has 13 residues. CDR3 sequence (DNA): TGTGCCAGCAGCTTAGGGACAGGGTTTGAAGCTTTCTTT. This gives the protein CASSLGTGFEAFF.

V and J are TRBV10-3 and TRBJ1-2; 7 positions match TRBD1. Trimming cost V 3 bases and J 6 bases; bases outside gene matches: 4. This CDR3 spans 13 amino acids. The germline V gene encodes CDR1 ENHRY and CDR2 SYGVKD. The CDR3: CAISDDRANGYTF. The CDR3 DNA is TGTGCCATCAGTGATGACAGGGCAAATGGCTACACCTTC.

The V call is TRBV28, the J call TRBJ1-4; TRBD1 agrees at 7 bases. Germline assignment: CDR1 MDHEN and CDR2 SYDVKM. The CDR3 loop spans 14 amino acids. With 6 bases clipped from V and 6 bases from J, the junction kept 7 bases outside the gene matches. CDR3 loop: CASRPPGQDEKLFF. The CDR3 DNA is TGTGCCAGCAGGCCCCCAGGACAGGATGAAAAACTGTTTTTT.

The rearrangement joins TRBV6-5 to TRBJ1-2, with D hard to call. Trimming stripped 7 bases from V and 1 base from J, with 4 bases between. CDR3 length: 11 amino acids. Germline-derived CDR1 and CDR2 are MNHEY and SVGAGI. As DNA, the CDR3 is TGTGCCAGCACTTTTAACTATGGCTACACCTTC. It yields the protein CASTFNYGYTF.

The rearrangement joins TRBV28 to TRBJ1-1, with a tentative D call TRBD1 (5 bases). V was pared by 7 bases and J by 1 base, with 10 bases between. This CDR3 comprises 13 residues. Germline values: CDR1 MDHEN, CDR2 SYDVKM. CDR3 sequence (DNA): TGTGCCAGCAACCGCGGGGGGAACACTGAAGCTTTCTTT. Amino acids: CASNRGGNTEAFF. Full variable domain (outside the CDR3, taken from reference TRBV28 and TRBJ1-1): DVKVTQSSRYLVKRTGEKVFLECVQDMDHENMFWYRQDPGLGLRLIYFSYDVKMKEKGDIPEGYSVSREKKERFSLILESASTNQTSMYLCASNRGGNTEAFFGQGTRLTVV.

This chain joins TRBV5-8 and TRBJ2-5; D perhaps matches TRBD1 (5 bases). V dropped 0 bases and J dropped 9 bases, with 15 bases sitting between them. Germline loops: CDR1 SGHTS, CDR2 YDEGEE. This CDR3 is 14 amino acids long. The CDR3 DNA reads as TGTGCCAGCAGCTTGGCCCCTGGGGCAGTGGCCCAGTACTTC. This gives the protein CASSLAPGAVAQYF.

V gene TRBV24-1 combines with J gene TRBJ2-7; D gene ambiguous. The germline V gene encodes CDR1 KGHDR and CDR2 SFDVKD. V gave up 6 bases and J gave up 0 bases, with 17 bases separating them. This CDR3 region has 16 residues. The CDR3 sequence: CATSYRTPGGSYEQYF. In DNA form, the CDR3 reads TGTGCCACCAGTTACAGAACGCCCGGTGGCTCCTACGAGCAGTACTTC.

The CDR3 is CAWSKRGHGYTF. The CDR3 coding sequence is TGTGCCTGGAGTAAGAGGGGGCACGGCTACACCTTC. The chain joins TRBV30 to TRBJ1-2, with TRBD1 identical over 7 bases. Germline-derived CDR1 and CDR2 are GTSNPN and SVGIG (reference sequence). The V segment lost 2 bases and the J segment 8 bases; nucleotides outside the gene matches: 5. The CDR3 spans 12 residues.

A single count supports this clone. The rearrangement links TRBV4-1 to TRBJ1-3, with D unresolved. Germline V lookup: CDR1 MGHRA, CDR2 YSYEKL. Trimming took off 0 bases at V and 0 bases at J, with 9 bases between the two ends. There are 16 residues in the CDR3. The chain's CDR3 is CASSQDPGNSGNTIYF. CDR3 in DNA: TGCGCCAGCAGCCAAGATCCAGGAAACTCTGGAAACACCATATATTTT.

The chain is built from TRBV9 and TRBJ2-1; D unclear. V shed 4 bases and J shed 4 bases, with 12 bases lying between them. Germline CDR1 reads SGDLS; CDR2 reads YYNGEE. The CDR3 is 14 amino acids. The CDR3 DNA is TGTGCCAGCAGCCCCCGAAGAGGATACAATGAGCAGTTCTTC. Encoded protein: CASSPRRGYNEQFF.